There are a few counts of the clone carrying this T cell receptor (beta chain). As yet, its antigen is unknown. Each TCR beta library was made by quantitative 5'-RACE that incorporated molecular barcodes. One entry per CDR3 protein results from TCRdb running MiXCR on the 5' RACE reads. Here the sample spans approximately 550,000 distinct CDR3 sequences, more than 9.5% being singletons. The data originate from a study of CD8 T cells in ankylosing spondylitis. Whole-study results and caveats: It appeared that ankylosing spondylitis blood was characterized by a TCR beta motif of roughly 8 highly homologous variants. Disease-linked clones were found to be CD8+ and relatively rare in peripheral blood. Disease-linked clones were reportedly significantly enriched in matched ankylosing spondylitis synovial fluid.

Germline V gene sequence: CDR1 DFQATT, CDR2 SNEGSKA (reference sequence). CDR3 length: 13 amino acids. Between the trimmed V and J ends, which lost 3 bases and 14 bases, there was a span of 19 bases. This receptor was obtained from a male donor with ankylosing spondylitis. The sequenced sample consisted of blood, either unsorted or a sorted T cell fraction (not recorded which). The chain has TRBV20-1 and TRBJ1-4; weak D call: TRBD1 (6 bases). CDR3 protein: CSARDSRAQTLFF. For the CDR3, the DNA is TGCAGTGCTAGGGACAGTCGGGCCCAAACGCTGTTTTTT.